This T cell receptor (beta chain) was documented in a study of cytomegalovirus exposure and HLA in healthy donors. Overall study results and limits: The records held CMV serostatus as the only immune exposure information.

The PCR ran on 60 Vbeta and 13 Jbeta primers. TCRdb keeps only in-frame clones here, not all; method: immunoSEQ multiplex PCR. The sample lists some 200,000 clones, around 64% occurring once. There were likely unrecorded immune exposures, though donors were nominally healthy when sampled. The CDR3 covers 13 residues. V was pared by 7 bases and J by 7 bases, with 14 bases between. Per germline, CDR1 LNHDA and CDR2 SQIVND (reference sequence). Notes on this clone: The antigen remains undetermined.

The genes are TRBV19 and TRBJ2-1; the D gene is possibly TRBD2 (6 bases). Specimen: PBMCs. The TCR comes from a man in his forties in good health and CMV-seropositive. CDR3 protein: CASKYQGGNEQFF. CDR3 DNA: TGTGCCAGTAAATACCAGGGAGGAAATGAGCAGTTCTTC.